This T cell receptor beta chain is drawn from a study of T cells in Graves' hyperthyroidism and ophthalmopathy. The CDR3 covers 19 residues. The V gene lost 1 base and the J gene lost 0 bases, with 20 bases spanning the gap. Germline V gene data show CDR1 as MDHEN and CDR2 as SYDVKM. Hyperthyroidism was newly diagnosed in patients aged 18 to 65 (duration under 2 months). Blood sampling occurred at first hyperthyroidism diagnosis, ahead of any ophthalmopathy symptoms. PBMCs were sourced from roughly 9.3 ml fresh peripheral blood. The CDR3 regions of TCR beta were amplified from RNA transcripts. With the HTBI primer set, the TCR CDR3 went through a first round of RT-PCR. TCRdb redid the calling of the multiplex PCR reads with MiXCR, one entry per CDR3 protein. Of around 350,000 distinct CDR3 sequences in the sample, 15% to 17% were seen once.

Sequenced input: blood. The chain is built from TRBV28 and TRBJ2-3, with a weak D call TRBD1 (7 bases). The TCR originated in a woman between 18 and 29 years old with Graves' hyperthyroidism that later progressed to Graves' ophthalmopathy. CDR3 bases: TGTGCCAGCAGTTTATTTGCAGGGGGGCAGGGCGGGAGCACAGATACGCAGTATTTT. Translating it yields CASSLFAGGQGGSTDTQYF.